This record looks at one T cell receptor (beta chain) sequence and its context. The specificity of this receptor is unknown. Base qualities are not recorded, but no much larger clone differs from it by a single base. V is cut back by 3 bases and J by 1 base, with 7 bases in the junction unmatched. The CDR3 has 15 amino acids, counting the end cysteine and phenylalanine. Of all the DNA, just the CDR3 is kept, 45 bases in frame from base 1. The germline V gene (reference sequence) provides CDR1 DFQATT and CDR2 SNEGSKA. Participants in the prospective study were enrolled through a virtual design, were aged about 18 to 90 years, and lived in approximately 25 United States geographic areas. Cohort assignment in the prospective study relied on participant-reported clinical history from a screening survey and a study questionnaire. Recovered participants in ImmuneRACE Cohort 3 were defined as having two consecutive negative NP/OP PCR tests, clearance from a healthcare professional, or resolution of symptoms. Mobile phlebotomists in the prospective study collected whole blood, serum and a nasopharyngeal or oropharyngeal swab from every participant. Over a 2-month period, participants in the prospective study had the option of providing additional blood draws and questionnaires. Blood samples from the prospective study were shipped frozen or at room temperature prior to DNA extraction.

This entry belongs to a study of blood T cell repertoires in COVID-19 (dated by TCRdb to 2018 to 2021). Regarding the complete study: Samples from collaborators originated in the United States, Italy and Spain and spanned both the acute and convalescent phases of COVID-19. The repertoires were made available in a free public database intended to serve as a resource for research on the immune response to SARS-CoV-2. The dataset comprised deeply sampled blood TCRbeta repertoires from subjects exposed to, actively infected with, or recovered from COVID-19. The samples were drawn from the first 160 participants of the ongoing ImmuneRACE study and from some 1,300 subjects provided by 6 global collaborators. The prospective study material was composed of cDNA or gDNA derived from T cells, B-cell-depleted T cells, or PBMCs. Where available, HLA class I and class II types were taken from metadata supplied by the sample provider and were not determined by assay-based typing. Sample metadata almost always included a de-identified subject ID, COVID-19 status, age in years and sex. The investigation overall reported the following: How much clinical and demographic metadata was included differed by source and by participant, and the metadata was provided uncurated.

TCRbeta CDR3 regions were amplified from genomic DNA using the immunoSEQ Assay, a bias-controlled multiplex PCR. Turning to the authors' computational methods: The number of nucleated cells in each sample was estimated by amplification of reference gene primers within the assay. To quantify the absolute abundance of each unique TCRbeta CDR3 rearrangement, sequence reads were collapsed and filtered. For each sample, productive Simpson clonality was calculated as the square root of Simpson's diversity index across productive rearrangements. TCRdb carries this immuneACCESS record with in-frame sequences only. Its versions omit some clonotypes, under half of them owing to an unresolved V gene in the studies checked, with the rest unexplained. Clone size and the V and J calls come from that table; the DNA yielded D and trimming. The sample profile shows approximately 170,000 clones; roughly 90% of them were found once. In total, the top ten clones hold roughly 0.77% of the sample.

This receptor was taken from a woman in her late teens or twenties who had recovered from COVID-19. Source material: PBMCs or T cells enriched from blood (not recorded which). The receptor chain draws on TRBV20-1 and TRBJ2-5; 8 middle bases align to TRBD2. The CDR3 is CSASPWAGGQETQYF. The DNA sequence is TGCAGTGCTAGTCCCTGGGCGGGAGGCCAAGAGACCCAGTACTTC.